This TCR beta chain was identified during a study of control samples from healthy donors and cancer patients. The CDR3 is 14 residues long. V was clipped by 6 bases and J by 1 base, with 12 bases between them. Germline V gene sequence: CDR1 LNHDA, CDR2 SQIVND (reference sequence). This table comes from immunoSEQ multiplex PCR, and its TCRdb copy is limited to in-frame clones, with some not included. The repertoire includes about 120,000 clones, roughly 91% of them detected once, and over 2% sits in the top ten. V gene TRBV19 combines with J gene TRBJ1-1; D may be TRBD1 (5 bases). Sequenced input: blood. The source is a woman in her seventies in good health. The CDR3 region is CASRPFRANTEAFF. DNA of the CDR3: TGTGCCAGTAGACCGTTCAGGGCGAACACTGAAGCTTTCTTT.